What follows describes a single T cell receptor beta chain. Its target is not known. Germline values: CDR1 MNHEY, CDR2 SMNVEV (reference sequence). The CDR3 length is 14 residues. With 2 bases removed from V and 6 bases from J, the gap between germline ends came to 10 bases. This sample is part of a study of identifying expanded T cells in peripheral blood. The method was immunoSEQ multiplex PCR; TCRdb's version includes in-frame clones alone and lacks a portion of them. The repertoire holds about 110,000 clones, with 88% as singletons. Whole-study results and caveats: Across healthy donors, higher total template counts meant significantly greater roughly 2-week count variance. Technical replicates showed about 1.1 changed clones; roughly two weeks around 15; four weeks 19.

No infections or other immune events were documented during collection. J is TRBJ1-4 and V is TRBV27, with D possibly being TRBD1 (5 bases). The sample comprised blood. This receptor was taken from a person between 18 and 75 years old in good health. The CDR3 here is CASSLGVGDEKLFF. The CDR3 DNA sequence: TGTGCCAGCAGTTTAGGGGTAGGGGATGAAAAACTGTTTTTT.